A single sample gave rise to the 29 T cell receptor beta chains below, sequenced in a study of CXCR4 blockade with PD-1 therapy in pancreatic cancer. Profiling relied on immunoSEQ multiplex PCR, and the TCRdb table lists in-frame clones only, not all of them. The sample consists of more than 1,500 clones, roughly two fifths of them appearing once. Sequencing input: tumor tissue. The receptors were sampled from a human donor with pancreatic ductal adenocarcinoma.

By sample share, this clone is medium-sized (0.01 to 0.1%). V is TRBV9 and J is TRBJ2-1; no reliable D call. Trimming pared 5 bases from V and 4 bases from J, leaving 7 bases between. CDR1 SGDLS and CDR2 YYNGEE come from the germline V gene. This CDR3 region has 12 residues. The CDR3 DNA sequence: TGTGCCAGCAGTCAAGGTTACAATGAGCAGTTCTTC. It is translated as CASSQGYNEQFF.

The chain uses TRBV19 and TRBJ1-6, with TRBD1 matching over 9 bases. The trim removed 4 bases at V and 0 bases at J, leaving 7 bases unmatched. The CDR3 loop spans 18 amino acids. The germline gives CDR1 LNHDA, CDR2 SQIVND (reference sequence). CDR3 region: CASSTQGARSSYNSPLHF. CDR3 coding DNA: TGTGCCAGTAGTACACAGGGGGCGAGGAGCTCCTATAATTCACCCCTCCACTTT. Drawing the rest from reference TRBV19 and TRBJ1-6, the complete variable domain is DGGITQSPKYLFRKEGQNVTLSCEQNLNHDAMYWYRQDPGQGLRLIYYSQIVNDFQKGDIAEGYSVSREKKESFPLTVTSAQKNPTAFYLCASSTQGARSSYNSPLHFGNGTRLTVT.

This chain uses TRBV25-1 with TRBJ2-5; 7 bases are a match to TRBD1. The length of the CDR3 is 14 residues. Trimming cost V 4 bases and J 0 bases; bases outside gene matches: 2. Germline V gene sequence: CDR1 MGHDK, CDR2 SYGVNS. CDR3: CASSGGQYQETQYF. DNA for the CDR3: TGTGCCAGCAGTGGGGGACAGTACCAAGAGACCCAGTACTTC.

This clone was observed a few times. The rearrangement joins TRBV6-8 to TRBJ1-1; D gene uncertain. Trimming left V 5 bases short and J 3 bases short, with 10 bases between. The germline V gene encodes CDR1 MNHGY and CDR2 SAAAGT. This CDR3 contains 13 residues. This chain's CDR3 is CASSLGLYTEAFF. CDR3 in DNA: TGTGCCAGCAGTCTCGGACTTTACACTGAAGCTTTCTTT.

This rearrangement joins TRBV14 to TRBJ2-1, with 8 bases identical to TRBD2. J was trimmed by 9 bases and V by 5 bases; bases with no gene match: 12. This CDR3 is 15 amino acids long. The V gene's germline CDR1 is SGHDN and CDR2 FVKESK. The CDR3 sequence: CASSSLFSGNSEQFF. Here the CDR3 DNA reads TGTGCCAGCAGCTCGTTATTTAGCGGGAATAGTGAGCAGTTCTTC.

This clone is labeled large. This chain uses TRBV10-3 with TRBJ2-3; 11 bases line up with TRBD1. Germline CDR1 ENHRY, CDR2 SYGVKD. The ends lost 0 bases at V and 11 bases at J; junction bases unmatched: 1. The CDR3 has 13 residues. The CDR3 DNA reads as TGTGCCATCAGTGAGTCGGGACAGGGGGGGCAGTATTTT. Translating it yields CAISESGQGGQYF.

The rearrangement links TRBV12-2 to TRBJ2-2. TRBV12-2 is classified as a pseudogene. CDR3 length: 14 amino acids. CDR3 in amino acids: CASARDLNTGELFF. The DNA for the CDR3 is TGTGCCTCAGCTAGGGACCTGAACACCGGGGAGCTGTTTTTT.

A few counts support this clone. The gene calls are TRBV6-8 and TRBJ1-2; TRBD1 might be the D (6 bases). The V end lost 6 bases, the J end lost 3 bases, and 23 bases lay between the germline ends. Germline values: CDR1 MNHGY, CDR2 SAAAGT. The CDR3 sequence is 17 residues long. CDR3 DNA sequence: TGTGCCAGCAGGGCTCCCGGGACACACTTAGTGGACTATGGCTACACCTTC. It yields the protein CASRAPGTHLVDYGYTF.

This clone appeared a few times. The genes are TRBV30 and TRBJ1-1; 8 positions agree with TRBD1. J gave up 1 base and V 3 bases, and 4 bases lay outside the gene matches. The CDR3 covers 14 residues. Germline CDR1 and CDR2: GTSNPN and SVGIG (reference sequence). The CDR3 DNA reads as TGTGCCTGGAGCAGTGGACAGGGGAACACTGAAGCTTTCTTT. This sequence encodes CAWSSGQGNTEAFF.

This clone was observed a few times. V gene TRBV11-3 combines with J gene TRBJ2-2; D unresolved. V was cut by 6 bases and J by 5 bases, with 13 bases left in between. Germline CDR1 SGHNT, CDR2 YENEEA. This CDR3 region has 14 residues. In DNA, the CDR3 is TGTGCCAGCAGTATGGTGTCCGCGACCGGGGAGCTGTTTTTT. Amino acids: CASSMVSATGELFF.

The chain uses TRBV29-1 and TRBJ2-3; 13 nucleotides agree with TRBD2. The CDR3 is 15 amino acids. Unmatched junction bases numbered 7, after V lost 7 bases and J lost 3 bases. Germline V gives CDR1 SQVTM, CDR2 ANQGSEA. CDR3 region: CSAAGTSGNTDTQYF. In DNA form, the CDR3 reads TGCAGCGCCGCCGGGACTAGCGGGAATACAGATACGCAGTATTTT.

There are a few counts of this clone. V is TRBV9 and J is TRBJ2-1; TRBD1 matches 7 bases. The germline gives CDR1 SGDLS, CDR2 YYNGEE. The CDR3 spans 14 residues. The J segment lost 7 bases and the V segment lost 5 bases, leaving 9 bases of the junction unmatched. This CDR3 is CASSPGFRGNEQFF. CDR3 coding DNA: TGTGCCAGCAGTCCTGGGTTCAGGGGGAATGAGCAGTTCTTC.

This clone was seen once. The chain couples TRBV28 to TRBJ1-5; no firm D call. Trimming removed 5 bases at V and 11 bases at J, with 13 bases between. CDR1 and CDR2 from the germline V gene are MDHEN and SYDVKM. CDR3 length equals 12 residues. CDR3 in amino acids: CASSPARGAQHF. The CDR3, as DNA: TGTGCCAGCAGTCCCGCCCGGGGAGCCCAGCATTTT.

This clone occurred a few times. The J gene is TRBJ2-3, the V gene TRBV27; 13 bases agree with TRBD2. Looked up from germline, CDR1 is MNHEY and CDR2 is SMNVEV (reference sequence). The CDR3 extends over 14 amino acids. J gave up 5 bases and V 8 bases, and 4 bases lay outside the gene matches. CDR3 DNA sequence: TGTGCCAGCGGGACTAGCGGGGAATTAGATACGCAGTATTTT. Translating it yields CASGTSGELDTQYF.

This clone counts as medium-sized. This chain uses TRBV6-8 with TRBJ1-1; no definite D call. The CDR3 sequence is 12 residues long. Trimming cost V 11 bases and J 5 bases, with 15 bases left between them. Germline V gene sequence: CDR1 MNHGY, CDR2 SAAAGT. As DNA, the CDR3 is TGTGCCTCCGGACCTGAGTATACTGAAGCTTTCTTT. It is translated as CASGPEYTEAFF.

The chain couples TRBV15 to TRBJ2-1; D may match TRBD1 or TRBD2 (5 bases each). Trimming left V 7 bases short and J 9 bases short, with 19 bases between. The CDR3 has 14 amino acids. CDR1 and CDR2 (germline): LNHNV, YYDKDF (reference sequence). The CDR3 DNA follows: TGTGCCACCAAGGCGGGCCAATCGAGGGGTGAGCAGTTCTTC. This translates into CATKAGQSRGEQFF.

This chain connects TRBV28 to TRBJ2-3; D unresolved. The CDR3 has 14 amino acids. The germline gives CDR1 MDHEN, CDR2 SYDVKM. V was pared by 8 bases and J by 2 bases, with 14 bases between. The CDR3 loop reads CASLSWAHTDTQYF. The DNA for the CDR3 is TGTGCCAGCCTGTCCTGGGCCCACACAGATACGCAGTATTTT.

This clone was seen a few times. The chain combines TRBV28 with TRBJ2-5, with TRBD1 as a possible D gene (6 bases). Looked up from germline, CDR1 is MDHEN and CDR2 is SYDVKM. Deletions cut 8 bases from V and 7 bases from J, with 29 bases between. CDR3 length equals 17 residues. The CDR3: CASPPNAGTRSLVTQYF. DNA of the CDR3: TGTGCCAGCCCGCCGAACGCCGGGACACGCAGCCTCGTGACCCAGTACTTC.

V is TRBV6-4 and J is TRBJ2-2, with a possible D match to TRBD1 (6 bases). The CDR3 is made up of 16 amino acids. Trimming removed 10 bases from V and 5 bases from J, with 23 bases in between. From germline, CDR1 is MRHNA and CDR2 SNTAGT. The CDR3 is CATGTRWTDQTGELFF. In DNA, the CDR3 is TGTGCCACTGGAACACGGTGGACAGACCAAACCGGGGAGCTGTTTTTT.

This CDR3 reads CASSWGNQVNTEAFF. The DNA of the CDR3 is TGTGCCAGTAGTTGGGGGAATCAGGTGAACACTGAAGCTTTCTTT. The genes are TRBV19 and TRBJ1-1; perhaps TRBD1 as D (5 bases). Germline assignment: CDR1 LNHDA and CDR2 SQIVND (reference sequence). Trimming removed 5 bases at V and 0 bases at J, with 13 bases between. The CDR3 runs 15 residues.

V usage is TRBV30 and J usage is TRBJ1-4, with TRBD1 identical over 9 bases. The CDR3 sequence is 15 residues long. V trimming: 4 bases; J trimming: 8 bases; junction bases outside the gene matches: 11. The germline CDR1 and CDR2 sequences are GTSNPN and SVGIG (reference sequence). The CDR3 bases are TGTGCCTGGACCCCGGCCGGGACAGGGAGCGAAAAACTGTTTTTT. This sequence encodes CAWTPAGTGSEKLFF.

The genes are TRBV18 and TRBJ1-2; D is unclear. V was clipped by 5 bases and J by 4 bases, with 23 bases between them. Germline values: CDR1 KGHSH, CDR2 LQKENI. The CDR3 spans 17 residues. The CDR3 DNA is TGTGCCAGCTCAGGCTTTGAGTGGGCACCTACTAGCTATGGCTACACCTTC. Encoded protein: CASSGFEWAPTSYGYTF. The full variable domain, its missing parts supplied by reference TRBV18 and TRBJ1-2, is NAGVMQNPRHLVRRRGQEARLRCSPMKGHSHVYWYRQLPEEGLKFMVYLQKENIIDESGMPKERFSAEFPKEGPSILRIQQVVRGDSAAYFCASSGFEWAPTSYGYTFGSGTRLTVV.

This sequence joins TRBV4-1 and TRBJ2-7, with D tentatively TRBD2 (6 bases). Trimming took 3 bases from V and 5 from J, leaving 20 bases between them. The CDR3 is 16 residues long. Germline CDR1 is MGHRA and CDR2 is YSYEKL. The CDR3 here is CASSQYTGTVGNEQYF. The CDR3 coding sequence is TGCGCCAGCAGCCAGTATACCGGGACTGTCGGCAACGAGCAGTACTTC.

By share of the sample, this clone is large. The V call is TRBV11-3, the J call TRBJ2-7; TRBD2 might be the D (8 bases). Germline V gene lookup returns CDR1 SGHNT and CDR2 YENEEA. V dropped 2 bases and J dropped 2 bases, with 13 bases sitting between them. The CDR3 extends over 15 amino acids. This CDR3 reads CASSLPGGTAYEQYF. The CDR3 coding sequence is TGTGCCAGCAGCTTACCGGGAGGGACAGCCTACGAGCAGTACTTC.

The chain combines TRBV29-1 with TRBJ1-1; D ambiguous. CDR1 is SQVTM, CDR2 ANQGSEA, per germline. The CDR3 is 12 residues long. Between the trimmed V and J ends, which lost 2 bases and 4 bases, there was a span of 8 bases. CDR3 in amino acids: CSVERFGTEAFF. The CDR3 nucleotides are TGCAGCGTTGAACGGTTCGGCACTGAAGCTTTCTTT.

This clone was counted a few times. The chain joins TRBV10-1 to TRBJ2-3; 11 positions match TRBD1. The junction had 9 bases not matched to a gene; V was cut back by 0 bases and J by 4 bases. CDR1 is WNHNN and CDR2 is SYGVQD in the germline V gene (reference sequence). This CDR3 contains 18 residues. CDR3: CASSESPAGQGGADTQYF. CDR3 DNA sequence: TGCGCCAGCAGTGAGTCCCCCGCGGGACAGGGGGGAGCAGATACGCAGTATTTT.

The V gene is TRBV19, the J gene TRBJ1-1, with TRBD1 matching over 7 bases. V lost 7 bases and J lost 5; bases outside the gene matches: 10. The CDR3 extends over 14 amino acids. Per germline, CDR1 LNHDA and CDR2 SQIVND (reference sequence). The CDR3 sequence: CASNQGGVGTEAFF. The CDR3 DNA reads TGTGCCAGTAACCAGGGGGGAGTTGGAACTGAAGCTTTCTTT. The whole variable domain, remainder taken from reference TRBV19 and TRBJ1-1, is DGGITQSPKYLFRKEGQNVTLSCEQNLNHDAMYWYRQDPGQGLRLIYYSQIVNDFQKGDIAEGYSVSREKKESFPLTVTSAQKNPTAFYLCASNQGGVGTEAFFGQGTRLTVV.

This clone occurred once. V usage is TRBV19 and J usage is TRBJ1-2; D is unclear. Trimming left V 7 bases short and J 3 bases short, with 15 bases between. The CDR3 sequence is 14 residues long. The germline V gene has CDR1 LNHDA and CDR2 SQIVND (reference sequence). The CDR3 sequence is CASKTVGGYYGYTF. The CDR3, as DNA: TGTGCCAGTAAGACCGTGGGAGGCTACTATGGCTACACCTTC.

Remarks on this clone: One end of the junction fails to match germline, which may point to a read error. The CDR3 bases are TGTACCAGCAGTTACACGGGGGACCAGCCCCAGCATTTT. The encoded protein is CTSSYTGDQPQHF. V and J are TRBV6-8 and TRBJ1-5; D might be TRBD1 (5 bases). Germline V CDR1 and CDR2: MNHGY, SAAAGT. The CDR3 totals 13 residues.